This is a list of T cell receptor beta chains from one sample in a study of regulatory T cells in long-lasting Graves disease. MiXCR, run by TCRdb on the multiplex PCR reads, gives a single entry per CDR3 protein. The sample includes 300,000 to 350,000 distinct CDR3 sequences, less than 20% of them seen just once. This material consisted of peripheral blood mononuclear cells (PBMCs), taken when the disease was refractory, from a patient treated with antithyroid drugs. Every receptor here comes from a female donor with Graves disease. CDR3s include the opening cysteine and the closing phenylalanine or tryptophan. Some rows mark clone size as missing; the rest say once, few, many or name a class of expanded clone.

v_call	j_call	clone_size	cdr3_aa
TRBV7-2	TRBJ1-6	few	CASSLEQAQSSYNSPLHF
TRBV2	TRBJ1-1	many	CASNTGTPNTEAFF
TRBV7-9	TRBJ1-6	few	CASSFHSTDDSPLHF
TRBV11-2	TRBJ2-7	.	CASSSPVAGAAYEQYF
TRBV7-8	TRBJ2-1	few	CASSVAGGSYNEQFF
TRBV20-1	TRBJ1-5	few	CSAPHREEGQPQHF
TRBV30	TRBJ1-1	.	CAWVAVGNTEAFF
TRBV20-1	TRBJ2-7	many	CSGGTSGRSSYEQYF
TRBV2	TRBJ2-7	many	CASREGRGLSYEQYF
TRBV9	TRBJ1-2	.	CASSKTANPSLLNYGYTF
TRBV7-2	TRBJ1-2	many	CASSFQGGGGTF
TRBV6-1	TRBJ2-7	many	CASRLQGADYEQYF
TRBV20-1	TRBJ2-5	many	CSARPQETQYF
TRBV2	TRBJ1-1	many	CAGNRGMAEAFF
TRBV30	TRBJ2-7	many	CAFDITTYEQYF
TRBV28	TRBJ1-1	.	CASNEVDGGAFF
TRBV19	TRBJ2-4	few	CASASDTKNIQYF
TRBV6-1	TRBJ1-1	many	CASTLGGVGGTEAFF
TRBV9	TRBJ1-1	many	CASSVEWNTEAFF
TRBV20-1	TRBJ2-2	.	CSARHGNEDTGELFF
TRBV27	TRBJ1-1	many	CASSFREDTEAFF
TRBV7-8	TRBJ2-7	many	CASSHETFGEQYF
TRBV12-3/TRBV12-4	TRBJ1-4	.	CASRLGDTANEKLFF
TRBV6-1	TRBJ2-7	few	CASRPKPGQGLYEQYF
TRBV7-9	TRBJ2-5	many	CASSSDSPETQYF
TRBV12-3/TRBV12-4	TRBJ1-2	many	CASSLVQGGGYTF
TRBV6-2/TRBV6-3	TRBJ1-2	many	CASSGTGTGHGYTF
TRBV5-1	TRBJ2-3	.	CASSLPTDTQYF